The 3 T cell receptor beta chains below were found in one sample sequenced in a study of blood T cells in healthy people across ages. A second PCR of about 7 to 11 cycles used a sample-barcoded 5' primer and a J-beta primer mix. Via MiXCR, TCRdb re-called the 5' RACE reads, giving one row per CDR3 protein. The data show a few hundred thousand distinct CDR3 sequences, with approximately 52% seen just once and under 65% held by the top ten. Sequencing was done on a sample of blood. The origin of the receptors is a man between 60 and 75 years old in good health.

There are a few counts of this clonotype. The chain joins TRBV6-5 to TRBJ2-1; tentative D call: TRBD2 (5 bases). Per germline, CDR1 MNHEY and CDR2 SVGAGI. The V end was cut by 2 bases, the J end by 0 bases, with 8 bases between. This CDR3 has 15 residues. CDR3 bases: TGTGCCAGCAGTTACGAGGGCAACTCCTACAATGAGCAGTTCTTC. It specifies CASSYEGNSYNEQFF.

CDR3 nucleotides: TGTGCCAGCAGCCAAGCCCTCGAAGTCCTGGGAAACACCATATATTTT. Translation gives CASSQALEVLGNTIYF. V gene TRBV4-2 combines with J gene TRBJ1-3; unclear D gene. CDR3 size: 16 residues. Looked up from germline, CDR1 is LGHNA and CDR2 is YNFKEQ. V was pared by 1 base and J by 4 bases, with 14 bases between.

The sample holds one count of this clonotype. V gene TRBV9 combines with J gene TRBJ2-1, with unresolved D. The CDR3 has 17 amino acids. V shed 5 bases and J shed 0 bases, with 18 bases lying between them. From germline, CDR1 is SGDLS and CDR2 YYNGEE. The CDR3 nucleotides read TGTGCCAGCAGACCTTACTCCGGGTCCAGCTCCTACAATGAGCAGTTCTTC. Its translation: CASRPYSGSSSYNEQFF.